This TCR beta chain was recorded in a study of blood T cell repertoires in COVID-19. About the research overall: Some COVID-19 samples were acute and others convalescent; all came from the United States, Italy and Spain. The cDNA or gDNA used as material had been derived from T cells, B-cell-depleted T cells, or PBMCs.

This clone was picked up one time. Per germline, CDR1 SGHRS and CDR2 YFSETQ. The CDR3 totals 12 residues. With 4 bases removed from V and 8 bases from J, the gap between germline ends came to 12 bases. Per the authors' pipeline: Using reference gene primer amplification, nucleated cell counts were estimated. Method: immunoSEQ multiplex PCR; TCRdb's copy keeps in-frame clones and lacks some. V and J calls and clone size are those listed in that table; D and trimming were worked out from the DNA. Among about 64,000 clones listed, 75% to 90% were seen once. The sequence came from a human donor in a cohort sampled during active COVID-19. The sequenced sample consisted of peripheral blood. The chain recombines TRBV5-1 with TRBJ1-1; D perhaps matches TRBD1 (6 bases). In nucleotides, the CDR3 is TGCGCCAGCAGCCGGGACACTGAAGAAGCTTTCTTT. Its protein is CASSRDTEEAFF.